The 27 T cell receptor beta chains listed next were all sequenced from one sample in a study of cytomegalovirus exposure and HLA in healthy donors. Assay used: immunoSEQ multiplex PCR; TCRdb lists only in-frame clones, some missing. This table holds about 190,000 clones, about 84% found once. The specimen was PBMCs. The origin of the receptors is a woman aged 18-29 years in good health and CMV-seronegative.

The J gene is TRBJ1-1, the V gene TRBV6-1; D is unresolved. V lost 2 bases and J 3 bases, leaving 7 bases between the germline ends. Germline CDR1 and CDR2: MNHNS and SASEGT. The CDR3 is made up of 13 amino acids. The CDR3 bases are TGTGCCAGCAGTGAATATCTTGACACTGAAGCTTTCTTT. As protein: CASSEYLDTEAFF.

The chain recombines TRBV6-1 with TRBJ2-7, with 8 bases lining up with TRBD2. Germline CDR1 MNHNS, CDR2 SASEGT. This CDR3 has 15 amino acids. With V trimmed by 3 bases and J by 7 bases, 11 bases remained unmatched. The chain's CDR3 is CASSDTTGGPEEQYF. The DNA of the CDR3 is TGTGCCAGCAGTGATACTACGGGAGGGCCGGAGGAGCAGTACTTC.

The chain is built from TRBV6-5 and TRBJ2-7; a possible D gene is TRBD1 (6 bases). Trimming removed 2 bases from V and 3 bases from J, with 14 bases in between. Germline lookup yields CDR1 MNHEY and CDR2 SVGAGI. This CDR3 region has 15 residues. The CDR3 spells CASSYGTDSGYEQYF. In DNA form, the CDR3 reads TGTGCCAGCAGTTACGGTACGGACAGTGGCTACGAGCAGTACTTC.

The V call is TRBV9, the J call TRBJ2-3, with 7 bases identical to TRBD2. Per germline, CDR1 SGDLS and CDR2 YYNGEE. The CDR3 is 14 amino acids. J gave up 4 bases and V 3 bases, and 5 bases lay outside the gene matches. CDR3 region: CASSASGLADTQYF. The CDR3 DNA follows: TGTGCCAGCAGCGCCTCCGGACTAGCAGATACGCAGTATTTT.

The rearrangement uses TRBV18 and TRBJ2-1; no definite D call. This CDR3 has 14 residues. Per germline, CDR1 KGHSH and CDR2 LQKENI. Between the trimmed V and J ends, which lost 2 bases and 4 bases, there was a span of 9 bases. CDR3 DNA sequence: TGTGCCAGCTCACCAGAGCGAGGATACAATGAGCAGTTCTTC. Translation: CASSPERGYNEQFF.

On this clone itself: Other DNA sequences from this sample encode an identical CDR3 as well. This chain links TRBV18 with TRBJ1-5, with D possibly being TRBD1 (5 bases). The CDR3 has 13 residues. V shed 3 bases and J shed 4 bases, with 7 bases lying between them. CDR1 and CDR2 (germline): KGHSH, LQKENI. CDR3: CASSPDRNQPQHF. CDR3 DNA: TGTGCCAGCTCACCTGACAGAAATCAGCCCCAGCATTTT.

The chain links TRBV6-6 to TRBJ1-3; 7 nucleotides align to TRBD1. CDR3 size: 16 residues. The V gene's germline CDR1 is MNHNY and CDR2 SVGAGI (reference sequence). V gave up 2 bases and J gave up 5 bases; unmatched junction bases: 9. CDR3 residues: CASSYPQQGERNTIYF. CDR3 coding DNA: TGTGCCAGCAGTTACCCCCAGCAGGGGGAGAGAAACACCATATATTTT.

The chain recombines TRBV19 with TRBJ2-2; 9 positions match TRBD1. V dropped 10 bases and J dropped 6; count of bases not matched to a gene: 15. Germline assignment: CDR1 LNHDA and CDR2 SQIVND (reference sequence). The CDR3 spans 16 residues. DNA for the CDR3: TGTGCCATGGGGACCGGGACAGGGTTTGTTCCCGGGGAGCTGTTTTTT. Protein sequence: CAMGTGTGFVPGELFF.

The sample holds one count of this clone. The rearrangement uses TRBV11-2 and TRBJ1-1; D not certain. Trimming stripped 5 bases from V and 0 bases from J, with 13 bases between. The CDR3 runs to 15 residues. CDR1 is SGHAT and CDR2 is FQNNGV in the germline V gene. As DNA, the CDR3 is TGTGCCAGCAGCCCACCCCGGGGTATGAACACTGAAGCTTTCTTT. Translation: CASSPPRGMNTEAFF.

The chain uses TRBV7-8 and TRBJ2-7; D possibly corresponds to TRBD2 (6 bases). This CDR3 spans 15 amino acids. Germline loops: CDR1 SGHVS, CDR2 FQNEAQ. Trimming took off 3 bases at V and 0 bases at J, with 12 bases between the two ends. The CDR3 coding sequence is TGTGCCAGCAGCTTGCTGGGACTTAACTCCTACGAGCAGTACTTC. Translation gives CASSLLGLNSYEQYF.

The V gene is TRBV10-2, the J gene TRBJ1-4; possible D gene TRBD1, 6 bases. V shed 7 bases and J shed 7 bases, with 16 bases lying between them. Germline loops: CDR1 WSHSY, CDR2 SAAADI. The CDR3 has 14 residues. The CDR3 spells CASTLGAEAEKLFF. As DNA, the CDR3 is TGCGCCAGCACCCTGGGGGCAGAGGCTGAAAAACTGTTTTTT.

On this clone: Other nucleotide sequences from this sample produce the same CDR3. The chain links TRBV18 to TRBJ1-2, with D uncertain. Looked up from germline, CDR1 is KGHSH and CDR2 is LQKENI. V was cut by 2 bases and J by 2 bases, with 6 bases left in between. The CDR3 is 13 residues long. CDR3 DNA: TGTGCCAGCTCACCAGGGCAGAACTATGGCTACACCTTC. Its protein is CASSPGQNYGYTF.

The chain joins TRBV30 to TRBJ1-2; TRBD1 matches 7 bases. The V segment lost 4 bases and the J segment 5 bases; nucleotides outside the gene matches: 10. The CDR3 is 14 residues long. CDR1 and CDR2 (germline): GTSNPN, SVGIG (reference sequence). CDR3 sequence reads: CAWKRQGEGYGYTF. CDR3 coding DNA: TGTGCCTGGAAACGACAGGGTGAAGGTTATGGCTACACCTTC.

The V and J genes are TRBV6-6 and TRBJ1-2; D gene ambiguous. This CDR3 is 13 amino acids long. The ends were cut back, 5 bases at V and 0 bases at J, with 7 bases in the middle. Germline-derived CDR1 and CDR2 are MNHNY and SVGAGI (reference sequence). The DNA for the CDR3 is TGTGCCAGCAGTCCGAACTCTAACTATGGCTACACCTTC. Protein: CASSPNSNYGYTF.

This clone was detected once. This chain uses TRBV2 with TRBJ2-1, with 9 bases that match TRBD2. After removal of 5 bases from V and 4 bases from J, the junction contained 15 bases not matched to a gene. This CDR3 region has 18 residues. Per the germline V gene, CDR1 is SNHLY and CDR2 is FYNNEI. This CDR3 reads CASSSTTPGLALYNEQFF. In DNA form, the CDR3 reads TGTGCCAGCAGTTCCACTACCCCGGGACTAGCCTTATACAATGAGCAGTTCTTC. Full variable domain (rest looked up from reference TRBV2 and TRBJ2-1): EPEVTQTPSHQVTQMGQEVILRCVPISNHLYFYWYRQILGQKVEFLVSFYNNEISEKSEIFDDQFSVERPDGSNFTLKIRSTKLEDSAMYFCASSSTTPGLALYNEQFFGPGTRLTVL.

This clone turned up a few times. J is TRBJ2-7 and V is TRBV6-1, with 7 bases aligning to TRBD2. With V trimmed by 7 bases and J by 4 bases, 7 bases remained unmatched. CDR1 and CDR2 from the germline V gene are MNHNS and SASEGT. This CDR3 is built from 13 residues. In DNA, the CDR3 is TGTGCCAGCAAAGGCGGGAGTCTGTACGAGCAGTACTTC. Its translation: CASKGGSLYEQYF.

The gene calls are TRBV19 and TRBJ1-2; 9 nucleotides match TRBD1. The CDR3 length is 13 residues. Trimming took 7 bases from V and 1 from J; bases not matched to a gene: 1. CDR1 LNHDA and CDR2 SQIVND come from the germline V gene (reference sequence). The CDR3 sequence: CASKGQGNYGYTF. CDR3 nucleotides: TGTGCCAGTAAGGGACAGGGTAACTATGGCTACACCTTC.

This clone has only a few counts. The chain carries TRBV25-1 and TRBJ1-2, with 7 bases matching TRBD1. CDR1 and CDR2 (germline): MGHDK, SYGVNS. This CDR3 contains 14 residues. With 2 bases clipped from V and 4 bases from J, the junction kept 4 bases outside the gene matches. The CDR3 DNA reads as TGTGCCAGCAGTGAACCGGGACAGTTCTATGGCTACACCTTC. Its protein product is CASSEPGQFYGYTF.

The chain couples TRBV5-6 to TRBJ2-5; a possible D gene is TRBD1 (5 bases). Between the trimmed V and J ends, which lost 4 bases and 5 bases, there was a span of 21 bases. CDR1 and CDR2 from the germline V gene are SGHDT and YYEEEE. The CDR3 is 16 residues long. The CDR3 protein is CASSPSRRGTRETQYF. For the CDR3, the DNA is TGTGCCAGCAGCCCTAGTAGAAGGGGAACCCGGGAGACCCAGTACTTC.

The CDR3 coding sequence is TGTGCCAGCAGCCCAAGCGGGGGGAGCACCGGGGAGCTGTTTTTT. Translating it yields CASSPSGGSTGELFF. This rearrangement joins TRBV7-6 to TRBJ2-2, with 9 bases identical to TRBD2. Germline-derived CDR1 and CDR2 are SGHVS and FNYEAQ. This CDR3 comprises 15 residues. V lost 5 bases to trimming and J lost 4 bases; unmatched junction nucleotides: 5.

This chain links TRBV7-9 with TRBJ1-1; D gene unclear. Germline V gene data show CDR1 as SEHNR and CDR2 as FQNEAQ (reference sequence). Trimming pared 2 bases from V and 0 bases from J, leaving 10 bases between. This CDR3 region has 15 residues. The CDR3 region is CASSLSSVLNTEAFF. The CDR3 DNA follows: TGTGCCAGCAGCTTATCATCAGTTTTGAACACTGAAGCTTTCTTT.

This chain links TRBV29-1 with TRBJ2-7, with 8 bases that match TRBD2. Germline V lookup: CDR1 SQVTM, CDR2 ANQGSEA. CDR3 length: 16 amino acids. The V gene end was trimmed by 4 bases and the J gene end by 4 bases; junction bases not matched to a gene: 15. CDR3: CSVVYSGTPQLYEQYF. CDR3 DNA: TGCAGCGTTGTTTATAGCGGGACGCCCCAACTTTACGAGCAGTACTTC.

V and J are TRBV12-5 and TRBJ1-4, with 8 nucleotides matching TRBD1. The CDR3 sequence is 16 residues long. CDR1 LGHNT and CDR2 FRNRAP come from the germline V gene. V shed 7 bases, J shed 0 bases, and the junction held 7 bases outside the gene matches. CDR3 bases: TGTGCTAGTGCCCTGGGACAGGCAGCAACTAATGAAAAACTGTTTTTT. Translation gives CASALGQAATNEKLFF. The variable domain in full, completed from reference TRBV12-5 and TRBJ1-4, reads DARVTQTPRHKVTEMGQEVTMRCQPILGHNTVFWYRQTMMQGLELLAYFRNRAPLDDSGMPKDRFSAEMPDATLATLKIQPSEPRDSAVYFCASALGQAATNEKLFFGSGTQLSVL.

V and J are TRBV20-1 and TRBJ1-2; D is unclear. Germline loops: CDR1 DFQATT, CDR2 SNEGSKA (reference sequence). This CDR3 is 10 amino acids long. The ends were cut back, 2 bases at V and 8 bases at J, with 6 bases in the middle. The CDR3 coding sequence is TGCAGTGCTAGAAATCGGGGCTACACCTTC. Translation gives CSARNRGYTF.

The table lists this clone with a few counts. The V gene is TRBV30, the J gene TRBJ1-1; 8 bases align to TRBD1. After removal of 0 bases from V and 4 bases from J, the junction contained 13 bases not matched to a gene. CDR1 is GTSNPN, CDR2 SVGIG, per germline (reference sequence). The CDR3 covers 17 residues. The CDR3, as DNA: TGTGCCTGGAGTGTACGGCCAACGGGACAGGTCCCCACTGAAGCTTTCTTT. It encodes CAWSVRPTGQVPTEAFF.

This clone appeared once. The CDR3 reads CASREPRRNEKLFF. In nucleotides, the CDR3 is TGTGCCAGTAGGGAACCAAGGAGGAATGAAAAACTGTTTTTT. The chain is built from TRBV19 and TRBJ1-4; D unresolved. The V end lost 6 bases, the J end lost 5 bases, and 13 bases lay between the germline ends. The CDR3 is made up of 14 amino acids. Germline V gene lookup returns CDR1 LNHDA and CDR2 SQIVND (reference sequence).

The rearrangement joins TRBV27 to TRBJ1-3; D remains ambiguous. This CDR3 spans 14 amino acids. CDR1 and CDR2 (germline): MNHEY, SMNVEV (reference sequence). V was cut by 6 bases and J by 4 bases, with 13 bases left in between. CDR3 DNA sequence: TGTGCCAGCAGGCTGGAGGGCGAGGGAAACACCATATATTTT. Translating gives CASRLEGEGNTIYF.